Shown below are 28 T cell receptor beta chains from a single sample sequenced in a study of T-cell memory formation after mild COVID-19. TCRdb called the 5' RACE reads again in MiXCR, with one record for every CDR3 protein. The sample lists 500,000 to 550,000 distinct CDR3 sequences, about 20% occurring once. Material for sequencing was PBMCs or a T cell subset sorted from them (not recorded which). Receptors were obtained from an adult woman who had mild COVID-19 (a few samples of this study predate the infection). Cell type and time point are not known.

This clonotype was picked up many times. The chain's CDR3 is CASSQDGTGGPYNEQFF. The CDR3 DNA is TGCGCCAGCAGCCAAGATGGAACGGGGGGCCCCTACAATGAGCAGTTCTTC. The rearrangement joins TRBV4-1 to TRBJ2-1; weak D call: TRBD2 (7 bases). V gave up 0 bases and J gave up 2 bases, with 14 bases separating them. Germline values: CDR1 MGHRA, CDR2 YSYEKL. The CDR3 has 17 amino acids.

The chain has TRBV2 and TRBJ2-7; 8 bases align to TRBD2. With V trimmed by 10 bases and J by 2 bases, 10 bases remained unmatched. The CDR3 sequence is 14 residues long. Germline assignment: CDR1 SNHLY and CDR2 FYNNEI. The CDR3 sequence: CATKTSGLAYEQYF. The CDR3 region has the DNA TGTGCCACCAAGACCTCGGGACTAGCCTACGAGCAGTACTTC.

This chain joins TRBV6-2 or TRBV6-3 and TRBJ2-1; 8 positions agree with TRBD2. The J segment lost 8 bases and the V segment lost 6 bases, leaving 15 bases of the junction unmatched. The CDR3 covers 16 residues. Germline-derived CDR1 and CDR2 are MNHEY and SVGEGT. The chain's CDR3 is CASSDLGTRLSYEQFF. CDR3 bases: TGTGCCAGCAGCGACCTCGGGACTAGGCTGTCATATGAGCAGTTCTTC.

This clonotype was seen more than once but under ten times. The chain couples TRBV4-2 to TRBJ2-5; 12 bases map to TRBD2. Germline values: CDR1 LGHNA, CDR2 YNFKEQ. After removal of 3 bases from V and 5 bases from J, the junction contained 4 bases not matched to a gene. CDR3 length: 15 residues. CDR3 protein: CASSQGLAGLETQYF. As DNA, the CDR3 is TGTGCCAGCAGCCAGGGACTAGCGGGTCTCGAGACCCAGTACTTC.

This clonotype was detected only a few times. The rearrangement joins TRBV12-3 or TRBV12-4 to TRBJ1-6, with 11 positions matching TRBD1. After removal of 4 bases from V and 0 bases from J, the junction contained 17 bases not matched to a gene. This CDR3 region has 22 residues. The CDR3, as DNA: TGTGCCAGCAGTTACCTGGACAGGGGGCTAACCCGTGTTTCCTCCTATAATTCACCCCTCCACTTT. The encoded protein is CASSYLDRGLTRVSSYNSPLHF.

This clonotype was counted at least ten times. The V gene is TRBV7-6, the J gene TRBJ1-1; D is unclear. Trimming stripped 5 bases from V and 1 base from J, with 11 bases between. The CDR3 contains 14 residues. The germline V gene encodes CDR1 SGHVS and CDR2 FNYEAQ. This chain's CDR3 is CASSLGRANTEAFF. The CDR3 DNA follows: TGTGCCAGCAGCCTCGGACGGGCGAACACTGAAGCTTTCTTT.

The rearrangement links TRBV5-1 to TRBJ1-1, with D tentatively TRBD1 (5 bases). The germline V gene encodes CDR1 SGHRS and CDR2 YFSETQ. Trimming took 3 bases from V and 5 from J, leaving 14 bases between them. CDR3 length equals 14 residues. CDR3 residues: CASSSGTVRTEAFF. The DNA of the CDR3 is TGCGCCAGCAGCTCCGGGACGGTCAGGACTGAAGCTTTCTTT. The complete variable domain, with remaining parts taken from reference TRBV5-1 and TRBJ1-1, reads KAGVTQTPRYLIKTRGQQVTLSCSPISGHRSVSWYQQTPGQGLQFLFEYFSETQRNKGNFPGRFSGRQFSNSRSEMNVSTLELGDSALYLCASSSGTVRTEAFFGQGTRLTVV.

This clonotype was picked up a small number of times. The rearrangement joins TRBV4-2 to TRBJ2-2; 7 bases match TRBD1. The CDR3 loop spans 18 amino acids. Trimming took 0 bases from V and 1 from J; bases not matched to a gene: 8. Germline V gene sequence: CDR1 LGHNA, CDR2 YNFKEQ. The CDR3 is CASSQEKVRGRNTGELFF. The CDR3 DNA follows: TGTGCCAGCAGCCAAGAAAAGGTTAGGGGGCGGAACACCGGGGAGCTGTTTTTT.

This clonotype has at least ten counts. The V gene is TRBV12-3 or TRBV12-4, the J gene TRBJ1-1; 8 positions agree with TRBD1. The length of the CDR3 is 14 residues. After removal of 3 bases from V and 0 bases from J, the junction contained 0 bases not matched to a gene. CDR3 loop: CASSLGQVNTEAFF. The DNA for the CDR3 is TGTGCCAGCAGTTTGGGACAGGTGAACACTGAAGCTTTCTTT.

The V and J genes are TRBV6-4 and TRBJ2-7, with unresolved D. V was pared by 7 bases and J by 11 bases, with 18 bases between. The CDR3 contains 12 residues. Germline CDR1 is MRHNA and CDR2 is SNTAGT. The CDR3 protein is CASTPSTTRKYF. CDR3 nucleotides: TGTGCCAGCACCCCCTCGACCACGAGAAAGTACTTC.

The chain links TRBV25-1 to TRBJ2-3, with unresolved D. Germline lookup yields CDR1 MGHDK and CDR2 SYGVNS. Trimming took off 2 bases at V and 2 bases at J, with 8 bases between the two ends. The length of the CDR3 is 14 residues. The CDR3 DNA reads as TGTGCCAGCAGTGAACTTCTTGCCACAGATACGCAGTATTTT. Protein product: CASSELLATDTQYF.

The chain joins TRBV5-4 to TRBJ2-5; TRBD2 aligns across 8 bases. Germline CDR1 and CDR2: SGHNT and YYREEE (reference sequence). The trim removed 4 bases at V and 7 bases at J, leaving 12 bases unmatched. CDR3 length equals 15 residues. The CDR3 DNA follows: TGTGCCAGCAGCGTCAGGACTAGCCCCAAAGGGACCCAGTACTTC. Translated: CASSVRTSPKGTQYF.

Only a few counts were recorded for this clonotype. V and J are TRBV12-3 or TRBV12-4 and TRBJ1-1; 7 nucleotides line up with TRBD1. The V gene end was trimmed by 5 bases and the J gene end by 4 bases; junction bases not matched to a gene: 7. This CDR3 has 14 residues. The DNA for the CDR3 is TGTGCCAGCAGTCCGACAGGGCAACTCACTGAAGCTTTCTTT. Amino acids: CASSPTGQLTEAFF.

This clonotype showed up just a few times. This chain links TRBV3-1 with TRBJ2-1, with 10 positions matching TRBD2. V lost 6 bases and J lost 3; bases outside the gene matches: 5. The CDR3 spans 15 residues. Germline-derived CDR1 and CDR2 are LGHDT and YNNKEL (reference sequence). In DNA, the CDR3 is TGTGCCAGCAGTCCTAGCGGGAGAGTCTACAATGAGCAGTTCTTC. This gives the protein CASSPSGRVYNEQFF.

The CDR3 spells CASSFTGTTGTGELFF. DNA for the CDR3: TGCGCCAGCAGCTTTACAGGGACCACAGGCACCGGGGAGCTGTTTTTT. V usage is TRBV5-1 and J usage is TRBJ2-2, with a possible D match to TRBD1 (6 bases). The CDR3 is 16 amino acids. Germline assignment: CDR1 SGHRS and CDR2 YFSETQ. Trimming took off 2 bases at V and 4 bases at J, with 15 bases between the two ends. The whole variable domain, remainder taken from reference TRBV5-1 and TRBJ2-2, is KAGVTQTPRYLIKTRGQQVTLSCSPISGHRSVSWYQQTPGQGLQFLFEYFSETQRNKGNFPGRFSGRQFSNSRSEMNVSTLELGDSALYLCASSFTGTTGTGELFFGEGSRLTVL.

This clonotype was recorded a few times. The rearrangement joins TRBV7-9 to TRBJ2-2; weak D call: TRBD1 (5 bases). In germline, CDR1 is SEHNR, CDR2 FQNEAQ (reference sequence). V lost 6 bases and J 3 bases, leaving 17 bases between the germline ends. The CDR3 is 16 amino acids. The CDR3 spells CASRPRPRVDTGELFF. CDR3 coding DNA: TGTGCCAGCAGGCCTCGTCCCAGGGTGGACACCGGGGAGCTGTTTTTT.

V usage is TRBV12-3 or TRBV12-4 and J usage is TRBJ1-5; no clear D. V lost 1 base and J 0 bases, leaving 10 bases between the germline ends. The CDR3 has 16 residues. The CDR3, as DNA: TGTGCCAGCAGTTTAGGAGGCAGTAATAGCAATCAGCCCCAGCATTTT. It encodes CASSLGGSNSNQPQHF.

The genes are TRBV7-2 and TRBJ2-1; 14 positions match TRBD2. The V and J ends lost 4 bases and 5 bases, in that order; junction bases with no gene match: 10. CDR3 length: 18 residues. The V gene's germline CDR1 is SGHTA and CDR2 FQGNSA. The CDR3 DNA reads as TGTGCCAGCAGCTCCAGGACTAGCGGGAGGTCGGGGAACAATGAGCAGTTCTTC. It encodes CASSSRTSGRSGNNEQFF. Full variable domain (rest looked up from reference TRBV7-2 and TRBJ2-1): GAGVSQSPSNKVTEKGKDVELRCDPISGHTALYWYRQSLGQGLEFLIYFQGNSAPDKSGLPSDRFSAERTGGSVSTLTIQRTQQEDSAVYLCASSSRTSGRSGNNEQFFGPGTRLTVL.

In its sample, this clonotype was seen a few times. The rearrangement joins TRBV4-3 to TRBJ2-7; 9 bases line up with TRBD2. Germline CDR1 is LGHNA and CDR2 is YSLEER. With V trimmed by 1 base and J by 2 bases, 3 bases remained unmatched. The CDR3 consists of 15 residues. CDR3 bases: TGCGCCAGCAGCCAAGTAGTAGCGGGGGCCTACGAGCAGTACTTC. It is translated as CASSQVVAGAYEQYF.

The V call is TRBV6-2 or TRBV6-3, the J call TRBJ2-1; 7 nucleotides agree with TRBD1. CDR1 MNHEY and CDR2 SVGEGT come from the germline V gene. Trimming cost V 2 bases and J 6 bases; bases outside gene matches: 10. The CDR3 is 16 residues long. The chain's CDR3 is CASSYTGQSPGNEQFF. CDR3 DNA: TGTGCCAGCAGTTACACGGGACAGAGCCCTGGCAATGAGCAGTTCTTC.

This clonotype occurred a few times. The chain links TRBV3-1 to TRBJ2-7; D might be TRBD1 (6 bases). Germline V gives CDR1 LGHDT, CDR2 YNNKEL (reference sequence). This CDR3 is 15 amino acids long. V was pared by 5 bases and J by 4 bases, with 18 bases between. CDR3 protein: CASSLRQVASYEQYF. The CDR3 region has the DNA TGTGCCAGCAGCTTACGACAGGTCGCCTCGTACGAGCAGTACTTC.

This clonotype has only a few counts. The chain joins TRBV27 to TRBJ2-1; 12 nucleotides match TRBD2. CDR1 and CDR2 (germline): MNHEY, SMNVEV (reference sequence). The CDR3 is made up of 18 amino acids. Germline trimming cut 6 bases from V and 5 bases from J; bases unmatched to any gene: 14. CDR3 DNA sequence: TGTGCCAGCAGCGCGACTAGCGGGAGCCTAATTTTAAACAATGAGCAGTTCTTC. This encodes CASSATSGSLILNNEQFF.

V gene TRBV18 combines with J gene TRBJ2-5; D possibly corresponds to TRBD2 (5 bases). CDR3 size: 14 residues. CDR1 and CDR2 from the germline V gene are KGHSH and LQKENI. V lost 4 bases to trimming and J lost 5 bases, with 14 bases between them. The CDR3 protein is CASSLYSEGETQYF. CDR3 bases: TGTGCCAGCTCACTATATTCCGAGGGCGAGACCCAGTACTTC.

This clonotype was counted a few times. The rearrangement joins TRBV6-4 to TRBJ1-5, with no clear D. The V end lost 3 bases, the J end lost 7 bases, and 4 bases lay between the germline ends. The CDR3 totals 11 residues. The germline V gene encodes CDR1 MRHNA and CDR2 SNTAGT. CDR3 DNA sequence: TGTGCCAGCAGTGATGGGCAGCCCCAGCATTTT. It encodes CASSDGQPQHF.

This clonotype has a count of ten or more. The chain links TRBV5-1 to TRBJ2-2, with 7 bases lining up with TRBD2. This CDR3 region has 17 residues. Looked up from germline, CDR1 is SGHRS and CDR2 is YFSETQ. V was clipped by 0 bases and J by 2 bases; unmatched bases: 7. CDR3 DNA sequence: TGCGCCAGCAGCTTGGTTAAGGCTAGCGGAAACACCGGGGAGCTGTTTTTT. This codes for CASSLVKASGNTGELFF.

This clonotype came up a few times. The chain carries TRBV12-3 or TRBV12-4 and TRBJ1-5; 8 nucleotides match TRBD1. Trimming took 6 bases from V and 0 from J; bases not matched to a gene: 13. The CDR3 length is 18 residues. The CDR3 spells CASSLTGAVSHSNQPQHF. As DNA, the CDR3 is TGTGCCAGCAGCCTGACAGGGGCCGTGTCCCATAGCAATCAGCCCCAGCATTTT.

This CDR3 reads CASSQDWGLARGSTDTQYF. CDR3 DNA: TGTGCCAGCAGCCAAGATTGGGGGTTGGCGCGGGGAAGCACAGATACGCAGTATTTT. V is TRBV4-2 and J is TRBJ2-3, with D maybe TRBD2 (6 bases). The CDR3 is made up of 19 amino acids. Germline values: CDR1 LGHNA, CDR2 YNFKEQ. Trimming stripped 0 bases from V and 0 bases from J, with 19 bases between.

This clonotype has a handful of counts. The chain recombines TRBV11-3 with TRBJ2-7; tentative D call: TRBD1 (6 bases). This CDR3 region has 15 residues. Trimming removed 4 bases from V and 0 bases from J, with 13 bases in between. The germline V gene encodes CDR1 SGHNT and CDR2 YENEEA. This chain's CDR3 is CASSWTRQDSYEQYF. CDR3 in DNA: TGTGCCAGCAGCTGGACGAGACAGGACTCCTACGAGCAGTACTTC.